These T cell receptor beta chains were read from a single sample in a study of cytomegalovirus exposure and HLA in healthy donors. Repertoires were generated with immunoSEQ multiplex PCR, while TCRdb's copy carries only in-frame clones and drops some. In the table there are under 200,000 clones, approximately 80% of which are singletons. Input material: PBMCs. These receptors were obtained from a woman aged 18-35 years in good health and CMV-seronegative. Both conserved end residues are part of each CDR3. A D gene is named only where the DNA matches it firmly. Clone size is shown for a subset of rows, as once, few, many or a class of expanded clone.

D gene | clone size | J gene | V gene | CDR3 DNA | CDR3 protein
TRBD1 | . | TRBJ2-1 | TRBV6-7 | TGTGCCAGCAGTTACATAACAGGGGAGAGGGTCGATGAGCAGTTCTTC | CASSYITGERVDEQFF
TRBD2 | few | TRBJ2-2 | TRBV29-1 | TGCAGCGTAAGCGGGAGGGCCTTCGGGGAGCTGTTTTTT | CSVSGRAFGELFF
TRBD1 | . | TRBJ2-7 | TRBV29-1 | TGCAGCGTGGCAGGGACAGGCCTCTCCTACGAGCAGTACTTC | CSVAGTGLSYEQYF
. | . | TRBJ1-6 | TRBV18 | TGTGCCAGCTCTACCGGGACTGGGAATTCACCCCTCCACTTT | CASSTGTGNSPLHF
TRBD1 | . | TRBJ1-1 | TRBV28 | TGTGCCAGCAGTTCCCTACAGGGGATGAACACTGAAGCTTTCTTT | CASSSLQGMNTEAFF
. | . | TRBJ2-7 | TRBV28 | TGTGCCAGCCAGGACACCGGATCCTACGAGCAGTACTTC | CASQDTGSYEQYF
. | . | TRBJ2-5 | TRBV29-1 | TGCAGCGTGGGACACGAGAACCAAGAGACCCAGTACTTC | CSVGHENQETQYF
TRBD1 | once | TRBJ1-2 | TRBV29-1 | TGCAGCGTTGGGGACAGGGGAGAAGGCTACACCTTC | CSVGDRGEGYTF
. | few | TRBJ2-5 | TRBV2 | TGTGCCAGCAGTGGGGCTACCCTAAGGGGGGAGACCCAGTACTTC | CASSGATLRGETQYF
. | . | TRBJ2-1 | TRBV11-3 | TGTGCCAGCAGCTCCATGCCCGGGACTTTGCAGTTCTTC | CASSSMPGTLQFF
. | . | TRBJ2-3 | TRBV30 | TGTGCCTGGAGTGTAAGGGAGAGAGATACGCAGTATTTT | CAWSVRERDTQYF
TRBD2 | . | TRBJ2-7 | TRBV5-4 | TGTGCCAGCAGCTCGGTCGAAGCGGGAGTACCCTACGAGCAGTACTTC | CASSSVEAGVPYEQYF